The TCR beta chain under discussion was sequenced for a study of cytomegalovirus exposure and HLA in healthy donors. The study's findings and limits: Overall, approximately 180 TCR beta chains were annotated as cytomegalovirus-associated. A later analysis reported that several of the most significant clusters appeared to be linked to common viral pathogens, among them Epstein-Barr virus. The classifier reportedly diagnosed cytomegalovirus status with high sensitivity and specificity. Exclusion as indistinguishable affected some V segments, including TRBV6-2 and TRBV6-3.

60 Vbeta and 13 Jbeta primers were used in PCR. The protocol was immunoSEQ multiplex PCR, while the TCRdb copy is restricted to in-frame clones and leaves out a portion. The sample yields approximately 120,000 clones, under 85% seen once. The CDR3 sequence is 11 residues long. Germline V gene lookup returns CDR1 SNHLY and CDR2 FYNNEI. Notes on this clone: Its antigen is currently unknown.

The sequencing sample was made of PBMCs. The sequence came from a woman aged 50 to 60 in good health and CMV-seropositive. The genes are TRBV2 and TRBJ2-5, with TRBD1 matching 7 bases. With the DNA end fitting TRBJ2-7 better, the J assignment may be wrong. CDR3 coding DNA: TGTGCCAGCAGGACAGGGTACGAGCAGTACTTC. Amino acids: CASRTGYEQYF.